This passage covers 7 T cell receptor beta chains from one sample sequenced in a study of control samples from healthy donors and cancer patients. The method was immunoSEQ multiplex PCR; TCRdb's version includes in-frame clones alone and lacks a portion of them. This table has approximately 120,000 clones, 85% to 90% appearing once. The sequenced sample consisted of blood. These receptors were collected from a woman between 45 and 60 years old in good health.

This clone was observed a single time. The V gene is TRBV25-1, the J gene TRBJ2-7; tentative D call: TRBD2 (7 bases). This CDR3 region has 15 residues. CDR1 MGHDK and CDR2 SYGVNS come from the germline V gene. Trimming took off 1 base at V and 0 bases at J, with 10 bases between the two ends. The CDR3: CASSESGGSSYEQYF. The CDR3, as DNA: TGTGCCAGCAGTGAATCGGGGGGCAGCTCCTACGAGCAGTACTTC.

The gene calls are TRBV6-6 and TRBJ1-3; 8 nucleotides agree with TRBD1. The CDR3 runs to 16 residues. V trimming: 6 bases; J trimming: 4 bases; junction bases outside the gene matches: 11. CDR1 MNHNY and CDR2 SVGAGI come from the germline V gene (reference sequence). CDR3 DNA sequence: TGTGCCAGCAGCCGTATCGGACAGGGAAGGGGAAACACCATATATTTT. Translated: CASSRIGQGRGNTIYF.

Here the CDR3 reads CASSLNRGPETQYF. The CDR3 DNA follows: TGTGCCAGTAGTCTAAACAGGGGACCAGAGACCCAGTACTTC. This chain links TRBV19 with TRBJ2-5; 7 nucleotides align to TRBD1. The CDR3 spans 14 residues. From germline, CDR1 is LNHDA and CDR2 SQIVND (reference sequence). The trim removed 5 bases at V and 4 bases at J, leaving 7 bases unmatched.

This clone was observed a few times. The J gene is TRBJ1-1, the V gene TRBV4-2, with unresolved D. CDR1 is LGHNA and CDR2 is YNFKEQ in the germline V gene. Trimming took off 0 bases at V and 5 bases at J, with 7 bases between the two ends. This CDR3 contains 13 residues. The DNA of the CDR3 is TGTGCCAGCAGCCAAGATACTGGGACTGAAGCTTTCTTT. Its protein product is CASSQDTGTEAFF.

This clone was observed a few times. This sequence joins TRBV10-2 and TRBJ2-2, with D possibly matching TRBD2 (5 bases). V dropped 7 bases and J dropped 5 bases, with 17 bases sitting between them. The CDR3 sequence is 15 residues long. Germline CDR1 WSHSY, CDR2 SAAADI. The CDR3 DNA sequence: TGCGCCAGCATGAGACCCAGCGGAGCAACCGGGGAGCTGTTTTTT. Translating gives CASMRPSGATGELFF.

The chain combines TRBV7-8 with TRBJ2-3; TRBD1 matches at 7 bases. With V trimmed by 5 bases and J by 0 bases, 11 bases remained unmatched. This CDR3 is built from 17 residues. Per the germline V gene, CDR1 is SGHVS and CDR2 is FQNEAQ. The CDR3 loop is CASSPEGAAASTDTQYF. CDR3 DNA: TGTGCCAGCAGCCCCGAGGGGGCGGCAGCTAGCACAGATACGCAGTATTTT.

CDR3 residues: CASSLAAGQGFEQYF. The CDR3 nucleotides are TGTGCCAGCAGCTTGGCGGCAGGGCAGGGGTTCGAGCAGTACTTC. The chain carries TRBV5-5 and TRBJ2-7, with a tentative D call TRBD1 (6 bases). Germline V gene data show CDR1 as SGHKS and CDR2 as YYEKEE (reference sequence). There are 15 residues in the CDR3. The V end was cut by 0 bases, the J end by 6 bases, with 16 bases between.